This T cell receptor beta chain comes out of a study of T cell responses to AZD1222 COVID-19 vaccine. Study outcomes and limitations: There were repertoire samples only from the period after the peak T cell response. Elevations in Spike-specific TCR breadth and depth followed administration of two AZD1222 doses. White British people made up most donors, females outnumbered males, and clonal diversity was possibly underestimated.

The repertoire was sequenced with immunoSEQ multiplex PCR; TCRdb's copy has only in-frame clones and lacks some. The data show some 150,000 clones, with 80% to 95% seen just once and less than 1% held by the top ten. About this clone itself: No antigen is known for it.

The V gene end was trimmed by 5 bases and the J gene end by 0 bases; junction bases not matched to a gene: 13. The CDR3 is 19 amino acids. The germline V gene has CDR1 LNHDA and CDR2 SQIVND (reference sequence). The source of this sequence is an adult in good health. Source: peripheral blood, taken on day 0 of MenACWY control vaccination. The chain combines TRBV19 with TRBJ1-5; 10 positions match TRBD1. The CDR3 nucleotides are TGTGCCAGTAGTTCGCGGACAGGGGGTTCGGTTTATAGCAATCAGCCCCAGCATTTT. Encoded protein: CASSSRTGGSVYSNQPQHF.